This T cell receptor beta chain stems from a study of shared clonotypes between healthy human individuals. Study in general: Each donor's CD8 memory used one plate, CD8 naive two, each CD4 subset three.

In the authors' methods: In the immunoSEQ data, sequences were junction-only and lacked quality scores, so filtering differed. The data were produced by immunoSEQ multiplex PCR, yet TCRdb's version contains in-frame clones alone and is incomplete. From that table come the V and J calls and clone size; the DNA was used to work out D and trimming. The sample consists of roughly 2,000,000 clones, about 95% of them appearing once. Terminally differentiated effector memory CD45RA+ cells were excluded from the naive CD8 cells, which were CD45RO-negative and positively selected for CCR7. General observations from the study: Clonotype sharing among donors, it was expected, would be affected by sequencing depth. Sharing across four donors was highest in naive CD4 (roughly 5%) and lowest in memory CD8 (approximately 0.4%).

This clone occurred a few times. Its antigen is unidentified. Germline CDR1 and CDR2: SGHAT and FQNNGV. Trimming cost V 3 bases and J 2 bases, with 10 bases left between them. The CDR3 is 14 residues long. The chain uses TRBV11-2 and TRBJ1-2; tentative D call: TRBD1 (5 bases). This TCR was recovered from a man aged 18 to 30 in good health. Sequenced: naive CD8+ T cells sorted from blood. The CDR3 here is CASSLAGDNYGYTF. CDR3 bases: TGTGCCAGCAGCTTGGCGGGGGACAACTATGGCTACACCTTC.